A selection of T cell receptor beta chains follows, all from one sample in a study of radiation and T cells in renal cell carcinoma. Assay used: immunoSEQ multiplex PCR; TCRdb lists only in-frame clones, some missing. The sample has about 59,000 clones, over 70% seen once. Specimen: blood, collected from a patient whose treatment included radiotherapy and nephrectomy. The receptor source for this set is a man aged 55 to 70 with renal cell carcinoma. The CDR3 runs from the conserved cysteine through the conserved F or W. A D gene is named only where the DNA matches it firmly. Rows give clone size only sometimes, using once, few, many, or a class for an expanded clone.

NA,TRBJ1-2,TRBV5-3,TRBD1,CARSPTSRDSFNYGYTF,TGTGCCAGAAGCCCGACGTCCCGGGACAGTTTCAACTATGGCTACACCTTC
NA,TRBJ2-2,TRBV11-3,NA,CASRQGPGELFF,TGTGCCAGCAGACAGGGCCCCGGGGAGCTGTTTTTT
NA,TRBJ1-2,TRBV2,NA,CASSELRGVDGYTF,TGTGCCAGCAGTGAATTAAGGGGGGTCGATGGCTACACCTTC
few,TRBJ1-2,TRBV9,TRBD1,CGSAGQGSYTF,TGTGGCAGCGCGGGACAGGGAAGCTACACCTTC
NA,TRBJ2-4,TRBV7-2,NA,CASSATDLAKNIQYF,TGTGCCAGCAGCGCGACAGACCTAGCCAAAAACATTCAGTACTTC
NA,TRBJ2-1,TRBV18,NA,CASLPGTQLYLNRHEQFF,TGTGCCAGCTTACCGGGGACTCAACTCTATCTTAATCGGCATGAGCAGTTCTTC
NA,TRBJ2-1,TRBV18,TRBD1,CASSPLDRERNEQFF,TGTGCCAGCTCACCACTGGACAGGGAACGCAATGAGCAGTTCTTC
NA,TRBJ1-1,TRBV7-2,NA,CASSPGTWGTEAFF,TGTGCCAGCAGCCCTGGGACCTGGGGAACTGAAGCTTTCTTT
NA,TRBJ2-1,TRBV11-2,NA,CASSLLLDRRGNEQFF,TGTGCCAGCAGCTTACTACTGGACAGGAGGGGGAATGAGCAGTTCTTC
NA,TRBJ1-4,TRBV7-2,TRBD1,CASSGRQGTNEKLFF,TGTGCCAGCAGCGGTCGACAGGGAACTAATGAAAAACTGTTTTTT
NA,TRBJ2-1,TRBV4-3,TRBD2,CASSQYSGGSSYNEQFF,TGCGCCAGCAGCCAATATAGCGGGGGCAGCTCCTACAATGAGCAGTTCTTC
NA,TRBJ1-3,TRBV18,TRBD1,CASSQAGGSGNTIYF,TGTGCCAGCTCACAGGCAGGGGGCTCTGGAAACACCATATATTTT
NA,TRBJ2-4,TRBV7-2,NA,CASAAGNIQYF,TGTGCCAGCGCCGCGGGAAACATTCAGTACTTC
once,TRBJ1-1,TRBV2,TRBD1,CASRLNRGSGLEAFF,TGTGCCAGCAGACTAAACAGGGGGTCCGGACTTGAAGCTTTCTTT
NA,TRBJ2-7,TRBV2,TRBD1,CASSEWQGARYEQYF,TGTGCCAGCAGTGAGTGGCAGGGGGCCCGATACGAGCAGTACTTC
NA,TRBJ2-2,TRBV7-6,NA,CASSFGGTGELFF,TGTGCCAGCAGCTTCGGGGGTACCGGGGAGCTGTTTTTT
NA,TRBJ1-2,TRBV6-5,NA,CASRAGVGYTF,TGTGCCAGCCGGGCAGGGGTTGGCTACACCTTC
NA,TRBJ2-1,TRBV29-1,TRBD2,CSVPLAFEQFF,TGCAGCGTACCACTAGCGTTTGAGCAGTTCTTC
NA,TRBJ2-5,TRBV18,TRBD1,CASSPRDRTQETQYF,TGTGCCAGCTCACCACGGGACAGGACCCAAGAGACCCAGTACTTC
NA,TRBJ2-1,TRBV7-8,NA,CASSPRGDEQFF,TGTGCCAGCAGCCCGAGGGGCGATGAGCAGTTCTTC
NA,TRBJ2-1,TRBV5-1,TRBD2,CASEQDAARASGRYNEQFF,TGCGCCAGCGAACAGGATGCGGCTAGGGCTAGCGGGAGATACAATGAGCAGTTCTTC
NA,TRBJ2-1,TRBV9,TRBD2,CASSASGSSYNEQFF,TGTGCCAGCAGCGCTAGCGGGAGCTCCTACAATGAGCAGTTCTTC
NA,TRBJ2-6,TRBV15,NA,CATSRGEGRSGANVLTF,TGTGCCACCAGCAGAGGCGAGGGGAGGTCTGGGGCCAACGTCCTGACTTTC
once,TRBJ1-6,TRBV6-6,NA,CASSYSGGEGGSPLHF,TGTGCCAGCAGTTACTCTGGGGGGGAAGGCGGTTCACCCCTCCACTTT